The 21 T cell receptor beta chains in this list originate from one sample, sequenced in a study of cytomegalovirus exposure and HLA in healthy donors. The PCR ran on 60 Vbeta and 13 Jbeta primers. Sequencing used immunoSEQ multiplex PCR; TCRdb keeps in-frame clones, though not all of them. Here the sample spans 130,000 or so clones, approximately 78% being singletons. Specimen: PBMCs. All receptors derive from a man younger than 35 in good health and CMV-seropositive.

The V call is TRBV9, the J call TRBJ2-5; a possible D gene is TRBD1 (5 bases). The germline V gene encodes CDR1 SGDLS and CDR2 YYNGEE. This CDR3 is built from 14 residues. V lost 5 bases, J lost 4 bases, and 15 bases lay in between. DNA for the CDR3: TGTGCCAGCAGTGGAAAGGGGCCTTTAGAGACCCAGTACTTC. Translated: CASSGKGPLETQYF.

This chain joins TRBV21-1 and TRBJ2-7; the listed D gene, TRBD1, was not tested against the DNA. TRBV21-1 is classified as a pseudogene. The CDR3 length is 15 residues. The CDR3 here is CASSKVGRGRLAYGF. DNA for the CDR3: TGTGCCAGCAGCAAAGTTGGCAGGGGGCGGCTAGCGTATGGCTTC.

This chain connects TRBV18 to TRBJ2-7; D call uncertain. The ends were cut back, 2 bases at V and 2 bases at J, with 10 bases in the middle. This CDR3 is built from 14 residues. The germline V gene has CDR1 KGHSH and CDR2 LQKENI. The CDR3 is CASSPEVTPYEQYF. The CDR3, as DNA: TGTGCCAGCTCACCAGAGGTAACTCCCTACGAGCAGTACTTC.

CDR3 sequence (DNA): TGTGCCAGTAGTCCCTCCGGAGGATATGGCTACACCTTC. Protein product: CASSPSGGYGYTF. This rearrangement joins TRBV19 to TRBJ1-2; no firm D call. Germline V CDR1 and CDR2: LNHDA, SQIVND (reference sequence). CDR3 length equals 13 residues. With 5 bases removed from V and 5 bases from J, the gap between germline ends came to 12 bases.

The chain recombines TRBV10-3 with TRBJ2-5; 10 nucleotides match TRBD2. V gave up 0 bases and J gave up 5 bases; unmatched junction bases: 12. Germline assignment: CDR1 ENHRY and CDR2 SYGVKD. The CDR3 sequence is 18 residues long. CDR3 residues: CAISESFSGRVDVETQYF. The DNA of the CDR3 is TGTGCCATCAGTGAGTCTTTCAGCGGGAGGGTTGATGTGGAGACCCAGTACTTC.

Only one count was recorded for this clone. This chain links TRBV4-1 with TRBJ1-5; D gene uncertain. CDR3 length: 15 residues. In germline, CDR1 is MGHRA, CDR2 YSYEKL. V dropped 1 base and J dropped 10 bases, with 17 bases sitting between them. This chain's CDR3 is CASSQGGEGYGPQHF. The CDR3 bases are TGCGCCAGCAGCCAAGGGGGTGAGGGCTACGGACCCCAGCATTTT.

The V and J genes are TRBV28 and TRBJ2-2; 9 bases align to TRBD2. V was pared by 9 bases and J by 4 bases, with 12 bases of the junction left unmatched. CDR1 and CDR2 (germline): MDHEN, SYDVKM. The CDR3 loop spans 16 amino acids. The chain's CDR3 is CASRSAGGLTTGELFF. CDR3 nucleotides: TGTGCCAGTCGATCAGCGGGAGGCCTTACCACCGGGGAGCTGTTTTTT.

V is TRBV25-1 and J is TRBJ2-5; TRBD1 aligns across 7 bases. Unmatched junction bases numbered 8, after V lost 2 bases and J lost 5 bases. The germline gives CDR1 MGHDK, CDR2 SYGVNS. This CDR3 contains 15 residues. The CDR3 protein is CASSEPRQGRETQYF. The DNA of the CDR3 is TGTGCCAGCAGTGAACCTAGACAGGGCAGGGAGACCCAGTACTTC.

The J gene is TRBJ2-1, the V gene TRBV11-2, with TRBD2 matching 7 bases. Germline V gene data show CDR1 as SGHAT and CDR2 as FQNNGV. CDR3 size: 16 residues. Losses at the gene ends were 5 bases for V and 0 bases for J; bases not matched to a gene: 7. The CDR3 loop is CASSLGGQSSYNEQFF. The CDR3, as DNA: TGTGCCAGCAGCCTGGGAGGGCAGAGCTCCTACAATGAGCAGTTCTTC.

This chain's CDR3 is CASSNGKYEQYF. In DNA, the CDR3 is TGCGCCAGCAGTAACGGGAAATATGAGCAGTACTTC. The chain employs TRBV10-1 and TRBJ2-7; a possible D gene is TRBD2 (5 bases). CDR3 length: 12 amino acids. V was cut by 5 bases and J by 7 bases, with 12 bases left in between. From germline, CDR1 is WNHNN and CDR2 SYGVQD (reference sequence).

The rearrangement joins TRBV28 to TRBJ2-7; D is unclear. There are 14 residues in the CDR3. Germline CDR1 reads MDHEN; CDR2 reads SYDVKM. V gave up 0 bases and J gave up 2 bases, with 8 bases separating them. CDR3 protein: CASSLWLAPYEQYF. The CDR3 DNA sequence: TGTGCCAGCAGTTTATGGTTAGCCCCCTACGAGCAGTACTTC.

This clone was counted a few times. The chain employs TRBV6-6 and TRBJ1-1; D gene unclear. Germline CDR1 and CDR2: MNHNY and SVGAGI (reference sequence). This CDR3 comprises 13 residues. V was cut by 10 bases and J by 4 bases, with 16 bases left in between. The CDR3 loop is CATSLGAGTEAFF. Written as DNA, the CDR3 is TGTGCCACGTCATTGGGAGCGGGCACTGAAGCTTTCTTT.

The chain couples TRBV27 to TRBJ1-1; TRBD1 aligns across 10 bases. The germline V gene encodes CDR1 MNHEY and CDR2 SMNVEV (reference sequence). The CDR3 is 17 amino acids. V lost 0 bases to trimming and J lost 1 base; unmatched junction nucleotides: 5. The DNA of the CDR3 is TGTGCCAGCAGTTTATCCCTCAGACAGGGGGCGAACACTGAAGCTTTCTTT. It specifies CASSLSLRQGANTEAFF.

This clone was recorded only once. This chain joins TRBV15 and TRBJ2-5; perhaps TRBD2 as D (5 bases). The CDR3 has 15 residues. Between the trimmed V and J ends, which lost 5 bases and 7 bases, there was a span of 20 bases. CDR1 LNHNV and CDR2 YYDKDF come from the germline V gene (reference sequence). CDR3 residues: CATSGLEQRRGTQYF. The CDR3, as DNA: TGTGCCACCAGCGGGCTTGAGCAGCGCCGGGGGACCCAGTACTTC.

V is TRBV4-1 and J is TRBJ1-2, with TRBD1 matching 8 bases. Germline assignment: CDR1 MGHRA and CDR2 YSYEKL. The CDR3 length is 17 residues. The V segment lost 0 bases and the J segment 5 bases; nucleotides outside the gene matches: 11. CDR3 sequence: CASSQDTRDRGWYGYTF. CDR3 in DNA: TGCGCCAGCAGCCAAGATACTCGAGACAGGGGATGGTATGGCTACACCTTC.

The V gene is TRBV18, the J gene TRBJ1-1, with 7 bases fitting TRBD1. Germline values: CDR1 KGHSH, CDR2 LQKENI. V shed 3 bases, J shed 4 bases, and the junction held 8 bases outside the gene matches. This CDR3 region has 15 residues. CDR3: CASSPRQGEFTEAFF. In DNA, the CDR3 is TGTGCCAGCTCACCGAGACAGGGAGAGTTCACTGAAGCTTTCTTT.

CDR3 protein: CASSLQDRTYEQYF. Here the CDR3 DNA reads TGTGCCAGCAGCTTACAGGACAGAACCTACGAGCAGTACTTC. J is TRBJ2-7 and V is TRBV7-8, with D possibly TRBD1 on 6 matching bases. Germline V gene lookup returns CDR1 SGHVS and CDR2 FQNEAQ. This CDR3 has 14 amino acids. V shed 2 bases and J shed 2 bases, with 10 bases lying between them. Using reference TRBV7-8 and TRBJ2-7 for the parts outside the CDR3, the full variable domain is GAGVSQSPRYKVAKRGQDVALRCDPISGHVSLFWYQQALGQGPEFLTYFQNEAQLDKSGLPSDRFFAERPEGSVSTLKIQRTQQEDSAVYLCASSLQDRTYEQYFGPGTRLTVT.

The chain is built from TRBV29-1 and TRBJ2-1; 7 positions match TRBD2. The CDR3 is 16 residues long. Germline CDR1 reads SQVTM; CDR2 reads ANQGSEA. Germline trimming cut 4 bases from V and 4 bases from J; bases unmatched to any gene: 13. For the CDR3, the DNA is TGCAGCGTTGGTAGTGGGAGCGGGGAGTTATACAATGAGCAGTTCTTC. This translates into CSVGSGSGELYNEQFF.

This chain joins TRBV28 and TRBJ2-7, with D unclear. In germline, CDR1 is MDHEN, CDR2 SYDVKM. The CDR3 length is 12 residues. V gave up 6 bases and J gave up 2 bases, with 8 bases separating them. In DNA, the CDR3 is TGTGCCAGCAGAACAAAACCCTACGAGCAGTACTTC. This gives the protein CASRTKPYEQYF.

V usage is TRBV15 and J usage is TRBJ1-5, with TRBD1 matching over 8 bases. The CDR3 covers 13 residues. V was pared by 4 bases and J by 6 bases, with 2 bases of the junction left unmatched. Germline V CDR1 and CDR2: LNHNV, YYDKDF (reference sequence). CDR3 DNA: TGTGCCACCAGCAATCAGGGGGCTCAGCCCCAGCATTTT. This codes for CATSNQGAQPQHF.

V and J are TRBV28 and TRBJ1-1; a weak D match, TRBD1 (5 bases). Germline V gene lookup returns CDR1 MDHEN and CDR2 SYDVKM. CDR3 length equals 12 residues. Trimming removed 8 bases from V and 4 bases from J, with 11 bases in between. As DNA, the CDR3 is TGTGCCAGCGGGCAGGGTTTCACTGAAGCTTTCTTT. It encodes CASGQGFTEAFF.